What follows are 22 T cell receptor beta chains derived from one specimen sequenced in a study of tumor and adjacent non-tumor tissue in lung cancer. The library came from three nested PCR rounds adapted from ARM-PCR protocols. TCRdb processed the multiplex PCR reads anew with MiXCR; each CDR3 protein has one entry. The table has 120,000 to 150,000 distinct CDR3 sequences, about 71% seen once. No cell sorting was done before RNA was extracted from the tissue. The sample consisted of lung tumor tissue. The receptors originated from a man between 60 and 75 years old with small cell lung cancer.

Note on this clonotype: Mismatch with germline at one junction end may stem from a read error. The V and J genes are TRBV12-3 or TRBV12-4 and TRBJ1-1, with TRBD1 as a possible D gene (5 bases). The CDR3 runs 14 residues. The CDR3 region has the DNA TGTACCAGCAGTCGGGACTCGGGGTACACTGAAGCTTTCTTT. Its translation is CTSSRDSGYTEAFF.

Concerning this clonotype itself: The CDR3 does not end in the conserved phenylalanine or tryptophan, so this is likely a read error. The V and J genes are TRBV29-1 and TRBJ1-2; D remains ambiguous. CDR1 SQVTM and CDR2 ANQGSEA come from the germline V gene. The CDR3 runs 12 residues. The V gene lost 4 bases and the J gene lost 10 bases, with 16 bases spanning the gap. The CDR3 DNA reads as TGCAGCGTTGGGGAGTTCACATTTGTCTACACCTTA. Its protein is CSVGEFTFVYTL.

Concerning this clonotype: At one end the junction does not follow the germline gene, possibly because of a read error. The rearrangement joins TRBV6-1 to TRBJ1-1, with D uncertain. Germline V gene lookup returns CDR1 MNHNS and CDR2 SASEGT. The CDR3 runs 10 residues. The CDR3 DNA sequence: TGTACCAGCGGTGGTACTGAAGCTTTCTTT. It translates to CTSGGTEAFF.

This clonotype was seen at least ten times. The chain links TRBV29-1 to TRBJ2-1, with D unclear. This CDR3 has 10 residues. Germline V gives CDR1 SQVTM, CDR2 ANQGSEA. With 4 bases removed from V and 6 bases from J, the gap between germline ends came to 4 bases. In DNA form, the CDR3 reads TGCAGCGTTGGGGGCAATGAGCAGTTCTTC. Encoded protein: CSVGGNEQFF.

CDR3 sequence reads: CASSFISGVSYNEQFF. CDR3 DNA: TGTGCCAGCAGCTTCATAAGCGGGGTCTCCTACAATGAGCAGTTCTTC. The rearrangement uses TRBV11-2 and TRBJ2-1, with 7 bases lining up with TRBD2. Per the germline V gene, CDR1 is SGHAT and CDR2 is FQNNGV. The CDR3 has 16 amino acids. The trim removed 3 bases at V and 0 bases at J, leaving 5 bases unmatched.

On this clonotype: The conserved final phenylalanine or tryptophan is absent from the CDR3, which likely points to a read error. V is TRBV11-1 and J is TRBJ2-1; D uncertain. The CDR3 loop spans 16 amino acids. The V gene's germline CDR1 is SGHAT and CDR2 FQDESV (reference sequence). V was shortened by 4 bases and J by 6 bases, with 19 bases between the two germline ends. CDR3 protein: CASSSAPENQPNEQFL. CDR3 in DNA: TGTGCCAGCAGCTCAGCGCCGGAGAACCAGCCCAATGAGCAGTTCCTC.

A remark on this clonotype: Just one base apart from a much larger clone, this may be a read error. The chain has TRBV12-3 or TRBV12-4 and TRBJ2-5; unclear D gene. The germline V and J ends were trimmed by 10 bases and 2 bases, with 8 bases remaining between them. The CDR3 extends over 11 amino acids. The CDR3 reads CATRGQETQYF. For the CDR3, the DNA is TGTGCCACCAGAGGACAAGAGACCCAGTACTTC.

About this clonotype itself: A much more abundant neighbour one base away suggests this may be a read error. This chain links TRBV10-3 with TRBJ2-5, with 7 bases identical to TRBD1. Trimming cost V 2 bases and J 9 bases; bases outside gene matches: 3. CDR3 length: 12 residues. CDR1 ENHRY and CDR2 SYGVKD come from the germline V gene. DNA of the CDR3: TGTGCCATCAGTGAGGTCAGGGGGTCCCAGTACTTC. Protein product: CAISEVRGSQYF.

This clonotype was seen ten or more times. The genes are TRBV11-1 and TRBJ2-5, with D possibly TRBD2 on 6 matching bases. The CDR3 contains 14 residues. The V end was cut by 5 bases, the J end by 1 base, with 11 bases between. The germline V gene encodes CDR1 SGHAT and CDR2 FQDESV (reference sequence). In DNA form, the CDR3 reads TGTGCCAGCAGCCCCGGGACTGCCCAAGAGACCCAGTACTTC. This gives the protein CASSPGTAQETQYF. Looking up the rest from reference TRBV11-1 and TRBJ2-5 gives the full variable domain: EAEVAQSPRYKITEKSQAVAFWCDPISGHATLYWYRQILGQGPELLVQFQDESVVDDSQLPKDRFSAERLKGVDSTLKIQPAELGDSAMYLCASSPGTAQETQYFGPGTRLLVL.

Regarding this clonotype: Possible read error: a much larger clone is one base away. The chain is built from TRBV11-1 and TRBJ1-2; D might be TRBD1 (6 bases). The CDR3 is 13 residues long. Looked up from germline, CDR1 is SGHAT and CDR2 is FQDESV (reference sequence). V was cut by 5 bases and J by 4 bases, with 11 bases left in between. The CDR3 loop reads CASSTGMGYGYTF. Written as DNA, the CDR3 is TGTGCCAGCAGCACAGGGATGGGCTATGGCTACACCTTC.

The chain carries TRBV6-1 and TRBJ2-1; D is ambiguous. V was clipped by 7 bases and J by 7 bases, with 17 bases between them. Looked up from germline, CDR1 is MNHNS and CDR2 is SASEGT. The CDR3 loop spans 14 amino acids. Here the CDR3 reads CASILSGIRNEQFF. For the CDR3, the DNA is TGTGCCAGCATCCTTAGTGGGATTAGGAATGAGCAGTTCTTC.

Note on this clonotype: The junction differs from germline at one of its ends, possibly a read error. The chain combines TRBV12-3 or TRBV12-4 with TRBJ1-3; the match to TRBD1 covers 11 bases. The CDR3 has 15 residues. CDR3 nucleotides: TGTGCCAGCAGAGTCTCCGGGACAGGGGGTCGCACCATATTTTTT. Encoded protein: CASRVSGTGGRTIFF.

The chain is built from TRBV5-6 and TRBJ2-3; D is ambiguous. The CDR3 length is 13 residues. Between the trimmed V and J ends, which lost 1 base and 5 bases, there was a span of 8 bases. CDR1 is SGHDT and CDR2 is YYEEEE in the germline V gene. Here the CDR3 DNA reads TGTGCCAGCAGCTTGACATGGCAAGATACGCAGTATTTT. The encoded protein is CASSLTWQDTQYF.

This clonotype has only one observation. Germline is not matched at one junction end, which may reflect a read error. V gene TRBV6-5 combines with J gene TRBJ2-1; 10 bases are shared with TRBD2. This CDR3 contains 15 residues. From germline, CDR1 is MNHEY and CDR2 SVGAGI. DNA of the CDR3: TGTGCCAGCAGCACCCTAGCGGGAGCGTACAATGGGCAGTTCTTC. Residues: CASSTLAGAYNGQFF.

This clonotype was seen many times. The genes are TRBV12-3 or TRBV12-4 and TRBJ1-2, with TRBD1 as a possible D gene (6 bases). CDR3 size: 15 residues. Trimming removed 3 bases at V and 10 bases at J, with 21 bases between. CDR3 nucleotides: TGTGCCAGCAGTTTCGCGGCGTGGGGACAATCGGACTACACCTTC. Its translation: CASSFAAWGQSDYTF.

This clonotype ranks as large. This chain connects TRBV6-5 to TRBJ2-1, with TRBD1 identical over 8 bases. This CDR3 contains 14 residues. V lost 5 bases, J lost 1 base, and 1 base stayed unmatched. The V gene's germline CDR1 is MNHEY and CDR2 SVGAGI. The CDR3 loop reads CASSRQGSYNEQFF. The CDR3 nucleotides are TGTGCCAGCAGTCGACAGGGGTCCTACAATGAGCAGTTCTTC.

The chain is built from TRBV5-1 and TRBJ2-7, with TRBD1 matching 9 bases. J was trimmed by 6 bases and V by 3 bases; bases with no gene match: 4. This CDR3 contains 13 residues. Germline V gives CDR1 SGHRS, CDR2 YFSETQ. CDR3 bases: TGCGCCAGCAGCTACAGACAGGGGGGCGAGCAGTACTTC. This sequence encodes CASSYRQGGEQYF.

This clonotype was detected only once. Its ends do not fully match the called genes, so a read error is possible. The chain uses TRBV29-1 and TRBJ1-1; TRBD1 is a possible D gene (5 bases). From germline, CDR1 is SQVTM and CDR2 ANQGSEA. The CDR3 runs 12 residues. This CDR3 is CSVGLHGAGALF. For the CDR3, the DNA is TGCAGCGTTGGATTGCATGGGGCAGGAGCTCTCTTT.

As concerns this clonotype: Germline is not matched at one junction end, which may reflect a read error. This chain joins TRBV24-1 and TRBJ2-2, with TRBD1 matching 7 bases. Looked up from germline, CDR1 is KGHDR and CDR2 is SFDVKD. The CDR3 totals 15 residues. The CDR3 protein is CATGDSGQYTGELFF. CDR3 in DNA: TGTGCCACCGGTGATTCGGGACAGTACACCGGGGAGCTGTTTTTT.

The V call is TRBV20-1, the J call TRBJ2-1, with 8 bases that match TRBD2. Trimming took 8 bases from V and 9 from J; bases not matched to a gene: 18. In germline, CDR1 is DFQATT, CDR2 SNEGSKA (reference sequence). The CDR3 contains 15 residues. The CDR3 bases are TGCAGTACGCCTTTTACGTCAGCGGGAGTGCGTGAGCAGTTCTTC. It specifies CSTPFTSAGVREQFF.

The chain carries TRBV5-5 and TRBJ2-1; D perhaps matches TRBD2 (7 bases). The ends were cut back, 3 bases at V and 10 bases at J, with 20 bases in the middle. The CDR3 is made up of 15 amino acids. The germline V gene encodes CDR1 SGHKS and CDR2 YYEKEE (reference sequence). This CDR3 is CASSSEGGFSKEQFF. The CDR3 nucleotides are TGTGCCAGCAGCTCGGAGGGGGGGTTTAGTAAAGAGCAGTTCTTC. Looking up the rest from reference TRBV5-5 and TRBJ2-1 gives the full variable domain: DAGVTQSPTHLIKTRGQQVTLRCSPISGHKSVSWYQQVLGQGPQFIFQYYEKEERGRGNFPDRFSARQFPNYSSELNVNALLLGDSALYLCASSSEGGFSKEQFFGPGTRLTVL.

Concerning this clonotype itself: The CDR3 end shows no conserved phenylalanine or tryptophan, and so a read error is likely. The CDR3 sequence: CASCHGLAGNNDQFL. The CDR3, as DNA: TGTGCCAGCTGCCACGGACTAGCGGGAAACAATGACCAGTTCTTA. This rearrangement joins TRBV11-2 to TRBJ2-1; 12 positions match TRBD2. The CDR3 is made up of 15 amino acids. CDR1 and CDR2 (germline): SGHAT, FQNNGV.